This TCR beta chain was identified during a study of cytomegalovirus exposure and HLA in healthy donors. Study-level information: Falling in the Caucasian-associated ancestry cluster were about 80% of 398 genotyped donors. Study-wide results and limits: V- and J-gene trimming in TCR beta was tied to a missense DCLRE1C variant by an analysis performed later. Across HLA loci, a later analysis found differing TCR association rates, with DRB1 most and HLA-C fewest. Some V segments, including TRBV6-2 and TRBV6-3, were excluded as indistinguishable.

With 60 Vbeta and 13 Jbeta primers, the PCR was carried out. Assay: immunoSEQ multiplex PCR; the TCRdb copy retains only in-frame clones and omits some. The sample comprises tens of thousands of clones, approximately 79% of which are singletons, and 2.7% rests with the top ten. The germline gives CDR1 MNHEY, CDR2 SMNVEV (reference sequence). This CDR3 is built from 13 residues. V gave up 4 bases and J gave up 3 bases, with 10 bases separating them. This clone was seen a single time. What it binds is not known. The rearrangement uses TRBV27 and TRBJ2-7; TRBD1 might be the D (5 bases). The sequence was collected from a man aged 25-45 years in good health and CMV-seronegative. Material: PBMCs. CDR3 sequence: CASSSSQGYEQYF. CDR3 DNA sequence: TGTGCCAGCAGTTCTTCTCAGGGCTACGAGCAGTACTTC.